What follows describes a single T cell receptor (beta chain). This sample was taken from a study of blood T cell repertoires in COVID-19. TCRdb keeps only in-frame clones here, not all; method: immunoSEQ multiplex PCR. The repertoire holds some 150,000 clones, with 84% as singletons. Germline CDR1 and CDR2: SGDLS and YYNGEE. The CDR3 has 15 amino acids. Trimming took off 2 bases at V and 3 bases at J, with 11 bases between the two ends. The sequence came from a woman in her forties or fifties who had been exposed to COVID-19. The sample taken for sequencing was PBMCs or T cells enriched from blood (not recorded which). The chain is built from TRBV9 and TRBJ2-2; D is perhaps TRBD2 (6 bases). In nucleotides, the CDR3 is TGTGCCAGCAGCGTCAGGGACTTTCACACCGGGGAGCTGTTTTTT. It specifies CASSVRDFHTGELFF.